Listed below are T cell receptor beta chains from one sample, sequenced in a study of blood T cell repertoires in COVID-19. TCRdb keeps only in-frame clones here, not all; method: immunoSEQ multiplex PCR. Among about 260,000 clones listed, approximately 86% were seen once. Sequencing input: peripheral blood. The receptors shown here come from a man aged 40-49 years who had recovered from COVID-19. CDR3s include the opening cysteine and the closing phenylalanine or tryptophan. Each record gives: CDR3 DNA, CDR3 protein, J gene, clone size, V gene, D gene. A D gene is named only where the DNA matches it firmly. Where a row states a size, it is once, few, many or the class of an expanded clone; other rows omit it.

TGTGCCAGCAGCCCGGGGGGGTTGTGGGGCTACACCTTC,CASSPGGLWGYTF,TRBJ1-2,.,TRBV5-4,.
TGTGCCAGCAGGCCGGGGGGAGCGGCTGGGGCCAACGTCCTGACTTTC,CASRPGGAAGANVLTF,TRBJ2-6,.,TRBV4-2,TRBD2
TGTGCCAGCACCAACGGGGGGGATATTGAAGCTTTCTTT,CASTNGGDIEAFF,TRBJ1-1,once,TRBV12-3/TRBV12-4,.
TGTGCCATCAGAGGGGGCCTTCAAGAGACCCAGTACTTC,CAIRGGLQETQYF,TRBJ2-5,.,TRBV10-3,TRBD1
TGTGCCAGTAGTGCCGGAGGTCTCTATGGCTACACCTTC,CASSAGGLYGYTF,TRBJ1-2,.,TRBV19,.
TGTGCCAGCAGCTCGATAGGGGGCTCCTACGAGCAGTACTTC,CASSSIGGSYEQYF,TRBJ2-7,.,TRBV7-9,.
TGTGCCAGCAGCTTTAGCGGGGGGCGCACAGATACGCAGTATTTT,CASSFSGGRTDTQYF,TRBJ2-3,.,TRBV5-5,TRBD2
TGTGCCAGCAGCCCGAGACTAGCGGAGACTAGCACAGATACGCAGTATTTT,CASSPRLAETSTDTQYF,TRBJ2-3,.,TRBV5-6,TRBD2
TGTGCCAGCAGCCCCGGGACTAGCTACGAGCAGTACTTC,CASSPGTSYEQYF,TRBJ2-7,.,TRBV7-3,TRBD2
TGTGCCGGACTGGACTTGTATGGCTACACCTTC,CAGLDLYGYTF,TRBJ1-2,.,TRBV7-9,.
TGCGCCAGCAGCCCCCAGTATCAAGTTGAGCAGTACTTC,CASSPQYQVEQYF,TRBJ2-7,.,TRBV4-1,.
TGCGGAGGGGGGGAGTTAGCAGATACGCAGTATTTT,CGGGELADTQYF,TRBJ2-3,.,TRBV29-1,.
TGTGCCACCCTTTGGAGCTTCCAGGATACGCAGTATTTT,CATLWSFQDTQYF,TRBJ2-3,.,TRBV12-3/TRBV12-4,.
TGTGCCAGCAGGTTACTTCACACCGGGGAGCTGTTTTTT,CASRLLHTGELFF,TRBJ2-2,few,TRBV7-2,.
TGTGCTAGTGGTTTAGGAGCGACCACAGATACGCAGTATTTT,CASGLGATTDTQYF,TRBJ2-3,.,TRBV12-5,.
TGTGCCACCAGCAGAGTGGCTAGCGGGGAACCGACCTACAATGAGCAGTTCTTC,CATSRVASGEPTYNEQFF,TRBJ2-1,.,TRBV15,TRBD2
TGTGCCAGCAGCTTAGCCCCCTCAGCAGGCTACGAGCAGTACTTC,CASSLAPSAGYEQYF,TRBJ2-7,.,TRBV7-2,.
TGTGCCAGCTCACCACAGCGGGGGAAGGAAGAGACCCAGTACTTC,CASSPQRGKEETQYF,TRBJ2-5,.,TRBV18,TRBD2
TGTGCCAGCAGCCTCCGACAGGGACGAACTGAAGCTTTCTTT,CASSLRQGRTEAFF,TRBJ1-1,.,TRBV7-2,TRBD1
TGTGCCACCAGTTCGGACATGTTCGGGGGTAATTCACCCCTCCACTTT,CATSSDMFGGNSPLHF,TRBJ1-6,.,TRBV24-1,.
TGTGCCAGCAGTGAAGCGCGGGCTAAGCGGCTCTCCTACGAGCAGTACTTC,CASSEARAKRLSYEQYF,TRBJ2-7,.,TRBV2,.
TGCGCCAGCAGCTTGGGGAACAGAGTGAACACTGAAGCTTTCTTT,CASSLGNRVNTEAFF,TRBJ1-1,once,TRBV5-1,.
TGTGCCAGCGGAGGGGGGGGACAGGGGCCGAATGAAAAACTGTTTTTT,CASGGGGQGPNEKLFF,TRBJ1-4,.,TRBV2,TRBD1
TGTGCCAGCAGCCAAGTTTCGGGAGGCCCTAGCACAGATACGCAGTATTTT,CASSQVSGGPSTDTQYF,TRBJ2-3,.,TRBV4-2,TRBD2
TGTGCCAGCGCGACAGGGAACGAGCAGTACTTC,CASATGNEQYF,TRBJ2-7,.,TRBV27,TRBD1
TGCGCCAGCAATTTAGGGGCTGGGACAGATACGCAGTATTTT,CASNLGAGTDTQYF,TRBJ2-3,.,TRBV5-1,.
TGTGCCAGCAGCTGGGAGGACGGGACCTACGAGCAGTACTTC,CASSWEDGTYEQYF,TRBJ2-7,.,TRBV5-8,.
TGTGCCAGCAGTTTAGCTAGCGGGAGAGAGGAGACCCAGTACTTC,CASSLASGREETQYF,TRBJ2-5,.,TRBV27,TRBD2
TGTGCCAGCAGCCAAGTTACGGGGGGCCGCGAGCAGTACTTC,CASSQVTGGREQYF,TRBJ2-7,once,TRBV3-1/TRBV3-2,.
TGCGCCAGCAGCCCCACTCGGGCGGGGACCTACGAGCAGTACTTC,CASSPTRAGTYEQYF,TRBJ2-7,.,TRBV5-1,.
TGTGCCAGAAGCAGAACCCGGGACAGGAACTATGGCTACACCTTC,CARSRTRDRNYGYTF,TRBJ1-2,.,TRBV5-3,TRBD1